The 19 T cell receptor beta chains below come from one sample, sequenced in a study of blood T cells in healthy people across ages. Combining a sample-barcoded 5' primer with a J-beta primer mix, a second PCR ran for roughly 6 to 12 cycles. TCRdb analysed the 5' RACE reads with MiXCR anew, one entry per CDR3 protein. This table holds 780,000 or so distinct CDR3 sequences, around 50% found once. Source material: blood. Every receptor here comes from a man between 35 and 55 years old in good health.

V and J are TRBV20-1 and TRBJ2-5; 10 nucleotides align to TRBD2. This CDR3 region has 17 residues. In germline, CDR1 is DFQATT, CDR2 SNEGSKA (reference sequence). J gave up 0 bases and V 1 base, and 8 bases lay outside the gene matches. The CDR3 region is CSARGWRTSGDQETQYF. DNA of the CDR3: TGCAGTGCTAGAGGCTGGCGGACTAGCGGAGACCAAGAGACCCAGTACTTC.

The chain links TRBV5-6 to TRBJ1-2; maybe TRBD1 (6 bases). Germline CDR1 and CDR2: SGHDT and YYEEEE. This CDR3 spans 16 amino acids. Between the trimmed V and J ends, which lost 0 bases and 4 bases, there was a span of 16 bases. This chain's CDR3 is CASSLGRTVETYGYTF. CDR3 bases: TGTGCCAGCAGCTTGGGCCGGACAGTAGAAACCTATGGCTACACCTTC.

The V and J genes are TRBV6-1 and TRBJ2-7, with 10 bases fitting TRBD2. This CDR3 is built from 15 residues. Germline values: CDR1 MNHNS, CDR2 SASEGT. Trimming cost V 6 bases and J 7 bases; bases outside gene matches: 12. In DNA, the CDR3 is TGTGCCAGCAGCACGGGGGGGCTAGCGGGGGAAGAGCAGTACTTC. It is translated as CASSTGGLAGEEQYF.

J is TRBJ2-7 and V is TRBV10-1; 12 bases align to TRBD2. The CDR3 runs to 21 residues. The V gene's germline CDR1 is WNHNN and CDR2 SYGVQD (reference sequence). The V and J ends lost 0 bases and 1 base, in that order; junction bases with no gene match: 16. The CDR3 sequence: CASSESVLGGTGTSGSYEQYF. The CDR3 DNA is TGCGCCAGCAGTGAGTCAGTTTTGGGGGGAACTGGGACTAGCGGGTCCTACGAGCAGTACTTC.

The V call is TRBV28, the J call TRBJ1-4; D not resolved. Germline CDR1 reads MDHEN; CDR2 reads SYDVKM. V lost 6 bases and J 8 bases, leaving 10 bases between the germline ends. This CDR3 contains 12 residues. The chain's CDR3 is CASSIGREKLFF. CDR3 nucleotides: TGTGCCAGCAGCATCGGGCGAGAAAAACTGTTTTTT.

This chain links TRBV2 with TRBJ1-1, with 7 bases matching TRBD1. The CDR3 runs 13 residues. With 4 bases clipped from V and 6 bases from J, the junction kept 5 bases outside the gene matches. Germline V gene sequence: CDR1 SNHLY, CDR2 FYNNEI. The CDR3 DNA is TGTGCCAGCAGTGTACAGGGGATAGCTGAAGCTTTCTTT. It translates to CASSVQGIAEAFF.

The chain carries TRBV29-1 and TRBJ2-1; 11 bases fit TRBD2. The V gene end was trimmed by 6 bases and the J gene end by 9 bases; junction bases not matched to a gene: 10. CDR3 length: 14 amino acids. Germline V gives CDR1 SQVTM, CDR2 ANQGSEA. Here the CDR3 DNA reads TGCAGCGTCGACGGGACTAGCGGACGGGGTGAGCAGTTCTTC. Encoded protein: CSVDGTSGRGEQFF.

The chain couples TRBV12-3 or TRBV12-4 to TRBJ2-1, with TRBD1 matching 7 bases. The CDR3 is made up of 13 amino acids. J lost 9 bases, V lost 5 bases, and 7 bases had no gene match. CDR3 nucleotides: TGTGCCAGCAGTGCTGACAGGGTCGGTGAGCAGTTCTTC. Encoded protein: CASSADRVGEQFF.

This chain links TRBV20-1 with TRBJ2-5, with 9 bases aligning to TRBD2. Per germline, CDR1 DFQATT and CDR2 SNEGSKA (reference sequence). The V and J ends lost 4 bases and 7 bases, in that order; junction bases with no gene match: 10. The CDR3 consists of 14 residues. CDR3 protein: CSATTSGLDGTQYF. The CDR3 nucleotides read TGCAGTGCTACGACTAGCGGCCTAGATGGGACCCAGTACTTC.

V gene TRBV29-1 combines with J gene TRBJ1-2; D uncertain. V was pared by 7 bases and J by 3 bases, with 12 bases between. The CDR3 has 12 amino acids. CDR1 and CDR2 (germline): SQVTM, ANQGSEA. CDR3 residues: CSGILGDYGYTF. The CDR3 DNA reads as TGCAGCGGTATCCTCGGGGACTATGGCTACACCTTC.

The chain couples TRBV6-5 to TRBJ1-2; the D is unclear. This CDR3 is 13 amino acids long. V lost 0 bases and J 8 bases, leaving 10 bases between the germline ends. The germline gives CDR1 MNHEY, CDR2 SVGAGI. CDR3 amino acids: CASSYSKGGGYTF. CDR3 DNA sequence: TGTGCCAGCAGTTACTCGAAGGGAGGGGGCTACACCTTC.

This clonotype turned up a few times. The V gene is TRBV5-6, the J gene TRBJ2-1, with D maybe TRBD2 (5 bases). Germline CDR1 and CDR2: SGHDT and YYEEEE. This CDR3 region has 13 residues. The V and J ends lost 0 bases and 9 bases respectively, with 10 bases between them. The CDR3, as DNA: TGTGCCAGCAGCTTGGGGGCTAGCAGTGAGCAGTTCTTC. Translating gives CASSLGASSEQFF. Looking up the rest from reference TRBV5-6 and TRBJ2-1 gives the full variable domain: DAGVTQSPTHLIKTRGQQVTLRCSPKSGHDTVSWYQQALGQGPQFIFQYYEEEERQRGNFPDRFSGHQFPNYSSELNVNALLLGDSALYLCASSLGASSEQFFGPGTRLTVL.

V and J are TRBV15 and TRBJ2-5; D is uncertain. CDR1 and CDR2 from the germline V gene are LNHNV and YYDKDF (reference sequence). Trimming stripped 0 bases from V and 13 bases from J, with 12 bases between. The CDR3 sequence is 12 residues long. CDR3: CATSRDGHERYF. As DNA, the CDR3 is TGTGCCACCAGCAGAGATGGGCATGAGCGGTACTTC.

The chain is built from TRBV13 and TRBJ2-4; 11 bases fit TRBD2. TRBJ2-5 matches the DNA end more closely, so the J call is doubtful. This CDR3 is built from 15 residues. Germline V CDR1 and CDR2: PRHDT, FYEKMQ (reference sequence). The DNA for the CDR3 is TGTGCCAGCAGCATGACTAGCGGGACGGGGGAGACCCAGTACTTC. Amino acid sequence: CASSMTSGTGETQYF.

This clonotype was seen once. The chain joins TRBV7-9 to TRBJ1-6, with TRBD1 matching over 10 bases. V dropped 5 bases and J dropped 7; count of bases not matched to a gene: 5. This CDR3 region has 15 residues. Germline-derived CDR1 and CDR2 are SEHNR and FQNEAQ (reference sequence). The CDR3 sequence: CASSTGDRGNSPLHF. CDR3 nucleotides: TGTGCCAGCAGCACCGGGGACAGGGGAAATTCACCCCTCCACTTT. The full variable domain, completed using reference TRBV7-9 and TRBJ1-6, is DTGVSQNPRHKITKRGQNVTFRCDPISEHNRLYWYRQTLGQGPEFLTYFQNEAQLEKSRLLSDRFSAERPKGSFSTLEIQRTEQGDSAMYLCASSTGDRGNSPLHFGNGTRLTVT.

V gene TRBV7-9 combines with J gene TRBJ1-5, with D perhaps matching TRBD1 (5 bases). This CDR3 comprises 17 residues. Trimming pared 5 bases from V and 0 bases from J, leaving 17 bases between. Germline V gives CDR1 SEHNR, CDR2 FQNEAQ (reference sequence). The CDR3 region has the DNA TGTGCCAGCAGCCGAGGGGCGGGAGAATTTAGCAATCAGCCCCAGCATTTT. This gives the protein CASSRGAGEFSNQPQHF. Together with reference TRBV7-9 and TRBJ1-5, the CDR3 gives the full variable domain: DTGVSQNPRHKITKRGQNVTFRCDPISEHNRLYWYRQTLGQGPEFLTYFQNEAQLEKSRLLSDRFSAERPKGSFSTLEIQRTEQGDSAMYLCASSRGAGEFSNQPQHFGDGTRLSIL.

The V gene is TRBV28, the J gene TRBJ2-7; D remains unclear. V gave up 1 base and J gave up 5 bases, with 18 bases separating them. The CDR3 runs to 16 residues. Germline V gene data show CDR1 as MDHEN and CDR2 as SYDVKM. The CDR3 spells CASSLFGQSPGNEQYF. The CDR3 coding sequence is TGTGCCAGCAGTTTATTCGGGCAGTCGCCTGGGAACGAGCAGTACTTC.

The V call is TRBV4-2, the J call TRBJ2-5; D uncertain. The V gene's germline CDR1 is LGHNA and CDR2 YNFKEQ. V lost 4 bases, J lost 0 bases, and 9 bases lay in between. The CDR3 has 14 amino acids. In nucleotides, the CDR3 is TGTGCCAGCAGCCGAGCCCCGGACCAAGAGACCCAGTACTTC. It specifies CASSRAPDQETQYF.

J is TRBJ2-3 and V is TRBV7-9; the D gene is possibly TRBD1 (5 bases). The CDR3 sequence is 14 residues long. CDR1 and CDR2 (germline): SEHNR, FQNEAQ (reference sequence). V lost 1 base and J 5 bases, leaving 10 bases between the germline ends. For the CDR3, the DNA is TGTGCCAGCAGCTTAGAGACAGCAGGAGATACGCAGTATTTT. Amino acids: CASSLETAGDTQYF. Full variable domain (outside the CDR3, taken from reference TRBV7-9 and TRBJ2-3): DTGVSQNPRHKITKRGQNVTFRCDPISEHNRLYWYRQTLGQGPEFLTYFQNEAQLEKSRLLSDRFSAERPKGSFSTLEIQRTEQGDSAMYLCASSLETAGDTQYFGPGTRLTVL.